The 19 T cell receptor beta chains below come from one sample, sequenced in a study of cytomegalovirus exposure and HLA in healthy donors. 13 Jbeta primers and 60 Vbeta primers were used for the PCR. Profiled with immunoSEQ multiplex PCR; TCRdb holds only in-frame clones, not every one. The data show around 200,000 clones, about four fifths seen once. Sequenced input: PBMCs. The receptors derive from a woman between 45 and 65 years old in good health and CMV-seropositive.

The J gene is TRBJ2-5, the V gene TRBV5-1; TRBD2 agrees at 13 bases. The CDR3 loop spans 16 amino acids. The germline V gene encodes CDR1 SGHRS and CDR2 YFSETQ. Germline trimming cut 4 bases from V and 7 bases from J; bases unmatched to any gene: 10. The CDR3 is CASSKLAGGRGGTQYF. CDR3 DNA: TGCGCCAGCAGCAAACTAGCGGGGGGGCGAGGTGGGACCCAGTACTTC.

The chain combines TRBV28 with TRBJ1-1; D perhaps matches TRBD1 (6 bases). This CDR3 region has 15 residues. Trimming took 3 bases from V and 0 from J, leaving 11 bases between them. In germline, CDR1 is MDHEN, CDR2 SYDVKM. The CDR3 region is CASSLGGGLNTEAFF. The CDR3 DNA sequence: TGTGCCAGCAGTTTGGGGGGGGGCCTGAACACTGAAGCTTTCTTT. The whole variable domain, remainder taken from reference TRBV28 and TRBJ1-1, is DVKVTQSSRYLVKRTGEKVFLECVQDMDHENMFWYRQDPGLGLRLIYFSYDVKMKEKGDIPEGYSVSREKKERFSLILESASTNQTSMYLCASSLGGGLNTEAFFGQGTRLTVV.

This rearrangement joins TRBV11-2 to TRBJ2-5, with 10 positions matching TRBD2. J lost 5 bases, V lost 2 bases, and 8 bases had no gene match. The CDR3 consists of 16 residues. Germline loops: CDR1 SGHAT, CDR2 FQNNGV. CDR3 loop: CASSLTSGANGETQYF. The CDR3 nucleotides read TGTGCCAGCAGCTTAACTAGCGGGGCAAACGGGGAGACCCAGTACTTC.

This chain links TRBV5-1 with TRBJ2-7; D remains unclear. V was pared by 5 bases and J by 0 bases, with 9 bases between. The CDR3 contains 13 residues. Germline CDR1 is SGHRS and CDR2 is YFSETQ. Here the CDR3 DNA reads TGCGCCAGCAGGGAACAGAGCTCCTACGAGCAGTACTTC. Protein: CASREQSSYEQYF.

The chain recombines TRBV20-1 with TRBJ1-2; no firm D call. Per germline, CDR1 DFQATT and CDR2 SNEGSKA (reference sequence). V dropped 3 bases and J dropped 8 bases, with 10 bases sitting between them. The CDR3 consists of 11 residues. As DNA, the CDR3 is TGCAGTGCTAGGTTGCGTAGAGGCTACACCTTC. Its translation: CSARLRRGYTF.

The chain joins TRBV28 to TRBJ1-5; 11 bases match TRBD1. Looked up from germline, CDR1 is MDHEN and CDR2 is SYDVKM. The ends lost 5 bases at V and 6 bases at J; junction bases unmatched: 9. CDR3 length: 16 amino acids. The CDR3 sequence: CASSPRTGGVGQPQHF. The CDR3 DNA sequence: TGTGCCAGCAGTCCGAGGACAGGGGGCGTGGGTCAGCCCCAGCATTTT.

The V gene is TRBV4-3, the J gene TRBJ1-4; possible D gene TRBD1, 5 bases. Trimming stripped 0 bases from V and 4 bases from J, with 9 bases between. Germline V gene sequence: CDR1 LGHNA, CDR2 YSLEER. The CDR3 spans 15 residues. CDR3 in amino acids: CASSQDDRSNEKLFF. DNA for the CDR3: TGCGCCAGCAGCCAAGACGACAGAAGTAATGAAAAACTGTTTTTT.

This clone was seen just once. V and J are TRBV9 and TRBJ1-1; 9 nucleotides line up with TRBD1. The CDR3 has 15 residues. CDR1 and CDR2 (germline): SGDLS, YYNGEE. The J segment lost 1 base and the V segment lost 3 bases, leaving 4 bases of the junction unmatched. Written as DNA, the CDR3 is TGTGCCAGCAGCGCACAGGGGGCCACGAACACTGAAGCTTTCTTT. Translating gives CASSAQGATNTEAFF.

This clone was seen a handful of times. This chain uses TRBV4-3 with TRBJ2-3, with D perhaps matching TRBD2 (6 bases). The V gene lost 2 bases and the J gene lost 4 bases, with 13 bases spanning the gap. The CDR3 has 15 residues. Germline CDR1 reads LGHNA; CDR2 reads YSLEER. CDR3 bases: TGCGCCAGCAGCCAAAGGAGGGGTAGGGCAGATACGCAGTATTTT. The encoded protein is CASSQRRGRADTQYF.

The rearrangement links TRBV7-2 to TRBJ1-4; TRBD1 might be the D (6 bases). V was clipped by 2 bases and J by 6 bases, with 13 bases between them. CDR1 and CDR2 (germline): SGHTA, FQGNSA. This CDR3 region has 15 residues. The CDR3 DNA reads as TGTGCCAGCAGCTTACGGAAGGGGGGGTATGAAAAACTGTTTTTT. It codes for CASSLRKGGYEKLFF.

V usage is TRBV27 and J usage is TRBJ2-2; 9 bases line up with TRBD2. In germline, CDR1 is MNHEY, CDR2 SMNVEV (reference sequence). This CDR3 has 16 residues. V trimming: 5 bases; J trimming: 6 bases; junction bases outside the gene matches: 10. The CDR3 region is CASSPLAGRSPGELFF. The CDR3 coding sequence is TGTGCCAGCAGTCCCCTAGCGGGGCGCTCCCCCGGGGAGCTGTTTTTT.

The chain is built from TRBV5-6 and TRBJ1-2; a weak D match, TRBD1 (5 bases). The germline V gene encodes CDR1 SGHDT and CDR2 YYEEEE. V was cut by 1 base and J by 4 bases, with 8 bases left in between. The length of the CDR3 is 13 residues. This CDR3 is CASSLWGSYGYTF. The CDR3 DNA reads as TGTGCCAGCAGCTTGTGGGGCAGCTATGGCTACACCTTC.

V usage is TRBV30 and J usage is TRBJ1-6; D is uncertain. In germline, CDR1 is GTSNPN, CDR2 SVGIG (reference sequence). The CDR3 totals 11 residues. The V end lost 4 bases, the J end lost 6 bases, and 4 bases lay between the germline ends. The CDR3 protein is CAWTLNSPLHF. The DNA for the CDR3 is TGTGCCTGGACACTTAATTCACCCCTCCACTTT.

The CDR3 protein is CASSIEAGFYEQYF. As DNA, the CDR3 is TGTGCCAGCAGTATAGAAGCAGGTTTCTACGAGCAGTACTTC. The chain links TRBV6-4 to TRBJ2-7; D gene unclear. The CDR3 covers 14 residues. Deletions cut 5 bases from V and 3 bases from J, with 14 bases between. Germline V lookup: CDR1 MRHNA, CDR2 SNTAGT.

The chain uses TRBV9 and TRBJ2-3; 7 bases map to TRBD1. After removal of 3 bases from V and 3 bases from J, the junction contained 4 bases not matched to a gene. This CDR3 comprises 14 residues. Germline CDR1 is SGDLS and CDR2 is YYNGEE. Written as DNA, the CDR3 is TGTGCCAGCAGCGCCCGGGACAGTACAGATACGCAGTATTTT. It codes for CASSARDSTDTQYF. The whole variable domain, remainder taken from reference TRBV9 and TRBJ2-3, is DSGVTQTPKHLITATGQRVTLRCSPRSGDLSVYWYQQSLDQGLQFLIQYYNGEERAKGNILERFSAQQFPDLHSELNLSSLELGDSALYFCASSARDSTDTQYFGPGTRLTVL.

This chain joins TRBV18 and TRBJ2-5; TRBD1 agrees at 12 bases. Germline CDR1 and CDR2: KGHSH and LQKENI. The CDR3 contains 15 residues. J gave up 6 bases and V 3 bases, and 5 bases lay outside the gene matches. CDR3 loop: CASSPGTGGGQTQYF. CDR3 in DNA: TGTGCCAGCTCACCTGGGACAGGGGGCGGACAGACCCAGTACTTC.

As for this clone: Other nucleotide sequences from this sample produce the same CDR3. CDR3 DNA sequence: TGTGCCAGTAGTCCCGGACAGTATAATTCACCCCTCCACTTT. Translation: CASSPGQYNSPLHF. This chain uses TRBV19 with TRBJ1-6; possibly TRBD1 for D (6 bases). Trimming left V 5 bases short and J 4 bases short, with 9 bases between. CDR3 length equals 14 residues. Germline V gene lookup returns CDR1 LNHDA and CDR2 SQIVND (reference sequence). The variable domain in full, with the rest retrieved from reference TRBV19 and TRBJ1-6, is DGGITQSPKYLFRKEGQNVTLSCEQNLNHDAMYWYRQDPGQGLRLIYYSQIVNDFQKGDIAEGYSVSREKKESFPLTVTSAQKNPTAFYLCASSPGQYNSPLHFGNGTRLTVT.

The J gene is TRBJ2-2, the V gene TRBV5-1; D is unclear. The CDR3 spans 15 residues. Germline CDR1 reads SGHRS; CDR2 reads YFSETQ. The V gene lost 3 bases and the J gene lost 0 bases, with 9 bases spanning the gap. CDR3 loop: CASSSDIANTGELFF. The DNA for the CDR3 is TGCGCCAGCAGCTCCGACATCGCGAACACCGGGGAGCTGTTTTTT.

The chain is built from TRBV5-1 and TRBJ2-2; 7 bases are shared with TRBD1. The V segment lost 1 base and the J segment 2 bases; nucleotides outside the gene matches: 20. The germline V gene has CDR1 SGHRS and CDR2 YFSETQ. The CDR3 has 21 residues. The CDR3 nucleotides read TGCGCCAGCAGCTTGTCTGTAGCTAATTCGGTCCGGGACAGCAACACCGGGGAGCTGTTTTTT. It encodes CASSLSVANSVRDSNTGELFF.